A selection of T cell receptor beta chains follows, all from one sample in a study of CD8 T cells in Susac syndrome. TCRdb fed the immunoSEQ multiplex PCR reads into MiXCR, producing one record per CDR3 protein. The table records roughly 330,000 distinct CDR3 sequences, about 91% of them present only once. The sequencing input was CD4+ T cells from PBMCs. The receptors were gathered from a human donor with multiple sclerosis. Each CDR3 is given with its conserved first and last residue. A D gene is named only where the DNA matches it firmly. Expanded clones get a size class; other rows say once, few or many, or leave the size out.

abundance	v_gene	j_gene	d_gene	CDR3aa	CDR3nt
.	TRBV6-1	TRBJ2-7	.	CASSPSLWRTRYF	TGTGCCAGCAGTCCCAGCCTTTGGAGAACGCGGTACTTC
.	TRBV27	TRBJ1-2	TRBD1	CASSSNRDRAYGYTF	TGTGCCAGCAGTTCCAACCGGGACAGAGCCTATGGCTACACCTTC
.	TRBV18	TRBJ2-7	.	CASSHRGGQNSYEQYF	TGTGCCAGCTCCCACCGCGGGGGACAGAACTCCTACGAGCAGTACTTC
once	TRBV29-1	TRBJ1-2	TRBD1	CSGGQGSNYGYTF	TGCAGCGGCGGACAGGGTTCTAACTATGGCTACACCTTC
.	TRBV28	TRBJ2-2	.	CASSLRSWSTGELFF	TGTGCCAGCAGTCTCAGGTCCTGGAGCACCGGGGAGCTGTTTTTT
.	TRBV11-3	TRBJ2-2	TRBD1	CASSLSPRDRGPGGELFF	TGTGCCAGCAGCCTCTCCCCCCGGGACAGGGGGCCGGGAGGGGAGCTGTTTTTT
.	TRBV11-1	TRBJ2-1	.	CASSLIVGEQFF	TGTGCCAGCAGCTTAATTGTGGGTGAGCAGTTCTTC
.	TRBV19	TRBJ1-2	.	CASSIGRRDYGYTF	TGTGCCAGTAGTATAGGCCGCAGGGACTATGGCTACACCTTC
.	TRBV29-1	TRBJ2-7	TRBD1	CSVPGQDRGEQYF	TGCAGCGTTCCGGGACAGGACAGGGGCGAGCAGTACTTC
.	TRBV5-1	TRBJ2-2	TRBD1	CASSPATGTGWTGELFF	TGCGCCAGCAGCCCCGCGACCGGGACAGGGTGGACCGGGGAGCTGTTTTTT
.	TRBV5-1	TRBJ1-3	.	CASSSWTAGGSGNTIYF	TGCGCCAGCAGCTCGTGGACGGCAGGAGGCTCTGGAAACACCATATATTTT
.	TRBV20-1	TRBJ1-2	TRBD1	CSASTGTGVGGYTF	TGCAGTGCTAGTACCGGGACAGGGGTTGGTGGCTACACCTTC
.	TRBV20-1	TRBJ2-3	.	CSARDLMGFEADTQYF	TGCAGTGCTAGAGATCTCATGGGTTTCGAGGCAGATACGCAGTATTTT
.	TRBV7-2	TRBJ2-2	.	CASTLVGGSNTGELFF	TGTGCCAGCACCCTAGTGGGGGGTTCTAACACCGGGGAGCTGTTTTTT
.	TRBV5-6	TRBJ2-3	.	CASSRVSLDTQYF	TGTGCCAGCAGCAGAGTATCCCTAGATACGCAGTATTTT
once	TRBV5-1	TRBJ2-1	TRBD1	CASSWGDRSYNEQFF	TGCGCCAGCAGCTGGGGGGACAGGTCCTACAATGAGCAGTTCTTC
.	TRBV9	TRBJ2-2	TRBD2	CASSVDTSGRAGELFF	TGTGCCAGCAGCGTAGACACTAGCGGGAGGGCCGGGGAGCTGTTTTTT
.	TRBV5-6	TRBJ2-3	.	CASSVDYLSTDTQYF	TGTGCCAGCAGCGTGGACTACTTGAGCACAGATACGCAGTATTTT
.	TRBV12-3/TRBV12-4	TRBJ2-7	.	CASSPTLYEQYF	TGTGCCAGCAGCCCGACCCTATACGAGCAGTACTTC
.	TRBV7-8	TRBJ2-7	TRBD1	CASSYGRDRSSYEQYF	TGTGCCAGCAGCTACGGGCGGGACAGGAGCTCCTACGAGCAGTACTTC
.	TRBV2	TRBJ2-5	.	CASSEMGIGETQYF	TGTGCCAGCAGTGAGATGGGTATTGGGGAGACCCAGTACTTC
.	TRBV29-1	TRBJ2-1	.	CSGPTGSGAQFF	TGCAGCGGACCAACAGGATCCGGCGCGCAGTTCTTC
.	TRBV2	TRBJ2-1	TRBD2	CASGRGIPREQFF	TGTGCCAGCGGGCGGGGGATCCCTAGGGAGCAGTTCTTC